This T cell receptor beta chain comes out of a study of human T cells and chemical hapten exposure. Looking at the study overall: Upper inner arm skin measuring approximately 2 cm by approximately 2 cm received 2% DPC for sensitization. Findings and caveats of the study: After DPC sensitization, TCRs above 1 in 1000 frequency showed no change. The formation of large CDR3 similarity clusters by expanded TCRs significantly exceeded that of controls. PT1 expanded TCR counts correlated positively with patch test score.

Germline-derived CDR1 and CDR2 are MDHEN and SYDVKM. This CDR3 has 14 residues. The V segment lost 3 bases and the J segment 7 bases; nucleotides outside the gene matches: 5. As to this clonotype: Its antigen is not known.

Time point indicated: patch test 1, 2 weeks after DPC sensitization. Documented treatment: therapeutic diphenylcyclopropenone sensitization with weekly scalp DPC. MiXCR, run by TCRdb on the RACE reads, gives a single entry per CDR3 protein. The sample records about 99,000 distinct CDR3 sequences, 9.5% to 15% being singletons. The source was whole blood, collected in connection with sensitization to the hapten diphenylcyclopropenone (DPC). The chain employs TRBV28 and TRBJ2-1; TRBD1 agrees at 8 bases. The sequence was collected from a woman aged 35 to 49 with alopecia areata. Some clones in this sample may be carry-over from other donors' samples. CDR3 sequence (DNA): TGTGCCAGCAGTTTTACGCAGGGGGCAAATGAGCAGTTCTTC. It specifies CASSFTQGANEQFF.